The rows below give T cell receptor beta chains drawn from one sample of a study of CD8+ T cells in alopecia areata. Only in-frame clones appear in the TCRdb table, and some are missing; sequencing was by immunoSEQ multiplex PCR. Of about 210,000 clones in the sample, 50% to 60% were seen once. The source material was CD4+ T cells sorted from blood, sampled at week 4, from a patient treated with tofacitinib. The receptors shown here come from a human donor with alopecia areata. Each CDR3 is given with its conserved first and last residue. D genes are given only for firm matches. Not all rows give a size; the values are once, few, many and, for expanded clones, a class.

j_call,v_call,d_call,clone_size,cdr3_aa,cdr3_nt
TRBJ2-4,TRBV14,NA,NA,CASSHKGQKNIQYF,TGTGCCAGCAGCCACAAAGGTCAGAAAAACATTCAGTACTTC
TRBJ2-3,TRBV29-1,NA,few,CSVFSPATGLIDTQYF,TGCAGCGTTTTTTCCCCAGCCACGGGCCTCATAGATACGCAGTATTTT
TRBJ2-3,TRBV30,NA,few,CAWTWGLTDYTDTQYF,TGTGCCTGGACCTGGGGACTTACCGACTACACAGATACGCAGTATTTT
TRBJ2-1,TRBV15,NA,few,CATSPSYNEQFF,TGTGCCACCAGCCCCTCCTACAATGAGCAGTTCTTC
TRBJ1-2,TRBV30,TRBD1,NA,CAWSAQGAGYGYTF,TGTGCCTGGAGCGCACAGGGGGCTGGGTATGGCTACACCTTC
TRBJ2-3,TRBV29-1,NA,few,CSVRTSDTQYF,TGCAGCGTGAGGACCTCAGATACGCAGTATTTT
TRBJ2-1,TRBV14,TRBD2,few,CASSRTAGLPYDEQFF,TGTGCCAGCAGCCGGACTGCGGGACTACCCTACGATGAGCAGTTCTTC
TRBJ2-1,TRBV4-1,TRBD1,NA,CASSQDPGGQGFGEQFF,TGCGCCAGCAGCCAAGATCCGGGGGGACAGGGGTTCGGTGAGCAGTTCTTC
TRBJ1-1,TRBV4-1,NA,few,CASSQDQGIAEAFF,TGCGCCAGCAGCCAAGATCAGGGGATCGCTGAAGCTTTCTTT
TRBJ2-3,TRBV29-1,NA,once,CSVERTVGTDTQYF,TGCAGCGTTGAAAGGACAGTCGGCACAGATACGCAGTATTTT
TRBJ1-2,TRBV30,NA,NA,CAWSVAGFGGYTF,TGTGCCTGGAGTGTTGCGGGGTTTGGTGGCTACACCTTC
TRBJ2-3,TRBV10-3,NA,few,CAIRMGDRSTDTQYF,TGTGCCATCAGAATGGGAGACAGGAGCACAGATACGCAGTATTTT
TRBJ1-1,TRBV18,NA,NA,CASSPDMTNTEAFF,TGTGCCAGCTCACCTGACATGACGAACACTGAAGCTTTCTTT
TRBJ2-3,TRBV4-3,NA,NA,CASSQGSSTQYF,TGCGCCAGCAGCCAGGGCAGCTCTACGCAGTATTTT
TRBJ1-5,TRBV5-8,NA,NA,CASSLVGASNQPQHF,TGTGCCAGCAGCTTGGTGGGGGCGAGCAATCAGCCCCAGCATTTT
TRBJ2-1,TRBV29-1,NA,NA,CSVLGTGSYNEQFF,TGCAGCGTTTTGGGCACCGGCTCCTACAATGAGCAGTTCTTC
TRBJ1-5,TRBV18,NA,NA,CASSLDRVNQPQHF,TGTGCCAGCTCTCTCGACAGAGTGAATCAGCCCCAGCATTTT
TRBJ1-4,TRBV27,NA,NA,CASSRRQANEKLFF,TGTGCCAGCAGTCGGAGACAGGCTAATGAAAAACTGTTTTTT
TRBJ2-3,TRBV9,NA,NA,CASSGSRAADTQYF,TGTGCCAGCAGTGGATCAAGAGCGGCGGATACGCAGTATTTT
TRBJ1-2,TRBV6-6,NA,few,CASSSPDRGYGYTF,TGTGCCAGCAGTTCCCCGGACAGAGGCTATGGCTACACCTTC
TRBJ2-6,TRBV7-3,NA,NA,CASSPASASGANVLTF,TGTGCCAGCAGCCCGGCTAGTGCCTCTGGGGCCAACGTCCTGACTTTC
TRBJ2-1,TRBV10-3,TRBD2,few,CAISGWTSGGLPGNGNEQFF,TGTGCCATCAGCGGATGGACTAGCGGGGGCTTACCCGGCAACGGCAATGAGCAGTTCTTC
TRBJ2-7,TRBV27,TRBD2,NA,CASSYGGSYEQYF,TGTGCCAGCAGTTACGGGGGGTCTTACGAGCAGTACTTC